The rows below give T cell receptor beta chains drawn from one sample of a study of patients and donors after allogeneic stem cell transplantation. TCRdb independently ran MiXCR on the RT-PCR reads; one entry per CDR3 protein. The profile covers 900,000 to 1,000,000 distinct CDR3 sequences, with under 20% appearing a single time and 6% taken by the ten largest. The sequenced sample was blood, either unsorted or a sorted T cell fraction (not recorded which). The receptors were sampled from a human donor who was either an allogeneic HSCT recipient or a stem cell or donor lymphocyte infusion donor (not recorded which). It is not recorded whose cells these are; they may come from a transplant donor. Both conserved end residues are part of each CDR3. D genes are given only for firm matches. Size is omitted from some rows. Given values are once, few, many or a class for expanded clones.

clone_size: few; v_call: TRBV20-1; j_call: TRBJ1-5; d_call: TRBD1; cdr3_aa: CSAKIGQGFNQPQHF; cdr3_nt: TGCAGTGCTAAAATCGGACAGGGATTCAATCAGCCCCAGCATTTT
clone_size: -; v_call: TRBV19; j_call: TRBJ2-1; d_call: TRBD2; cdr3_aa: CASSIERGRYNEQFF; cdr3_nt: TGTGCCAGTAGTATAGAGCGGGGGAGGTACAATGAGCAGTTCTTC
clone_size: -; v_call: TRBV5-1; j_call: TRBJ2-3; d_call: -; cdr3_aa: CASSLVGGVADTQYF; cdr3_nt: TGCGCCAGCAGCTTGGTCGGGGGAGTGGCAGATACGCAGTATTTT
clone_size: -; v_call: TRBV20-1; j_call: TRBJ2-2; d_call: TRBD2; cdr3_aa: CSAPGLAGTGELFF; cdr3_nt: TGCAGTGCCCCAGGACTAGCGGGCACCGGGGAGCTGTTTTTT
clone_size: few; v_call: TRBV10-3; j_call: TRBJ2-2; d_call: -; cdr3_aa: CAISHRESNTGELFF; cdr3_nt: TGTGCCATCAGCCACAGGGAATCGAACACCGGGGAGCTGTTTTTT
clone_size: many; v_call: TRBV12-3/TRBV12-4; j_call: TRBJ2-7; d_call: -; cdr3_aa: CASSFSRVPYEQYF; cdr3_nt: TGTGCCAGCAGTTTCTCTAGGGTACCCTACGAGCAGTACTTC
clone_size: -; v_call: TRBV14; j_call: TRBJ2-2; d_call: -; cdr3_aa: CASSPFQVMNTGELFF; cdr3_nt: TGTGCCAGCAGCCCCTTCCAAGTGATGAACACCGGGGAGCTGTTTTTT
clone_size: -; v_call: TRBV5-1; j_call: TRBJ2-6; d_call: TRBD1; cdr3_aa: CASSMTGPGANVLTF; cdr3_nt: TGCGCCAGCAGCATGACAGGGCCTGGGGCCAACGTCCTGACTTTC
clone_size: -; v_call: TRBV9; j_call: TRBJ1-1; d_call: TRBD1; cdr3_aa: CASSVGHRTGETEAFF; cdr3_nt: TGTGCCAGCAGCGTAGGGCATCGGACAGGGGAGACTGAAGCTTTCTTT
clone_size: -; v_call: TRBV7-9; j_call: TRBJ1-2; d_call: TRBD1; cdr3_aa: CASSGGQGYYGYTF; cdr3_nt: TGTGCCAGCAGCGGAGGACAGGGTTATTATGGCTACACCTTC
clone_size: -; v_call: TRBV12-3/TRBV12-4; j_call: TRBJ1-2; d_call: -; cdr3_aa: CASRHGGRAKGYDYTF; cdr3_nt: TGTGCCAGCAGACACGGGGGCAGGGCTAAGGGCTATGACTACACCTTC
clone_size: -; v_call: TRBV5-1; j_call: TRBJ1-1; d_call: -; cdr3_aa: CASSLARTADEAFF; cdr3_nt: TGCGCCAGCAGCTTGGCTCGGACAGCAGATGAAGCTTTCTTT
clone_size: -; v_call: TRBV5-1; j_call: TRBJ1-2; d_call: -; cdr3_aa: CASSLGDNNYGYTF; cdr3_nt: TGCGCCAGCAGCTTGGGGGACAATAACTATGGCTACACCTTC
clone_size: -; v_call: TRBV12-3/TRBV12-4; j_call: TRBJ2-7; d_call: TRBD2; cdr3_aa: CASSWTSGLSKQYF; cdr3_nt: TGTGCCAGCAGTTGGACTAGCGGGCTGAGCAAGCAGTACTTC
clone_size: few; v_call: TRBV12-3/TRBV12-4; j_call: TRBJ1-4; d_call: -; cdr3_aa: CASIKSGSPNEKLFF; cdr3_nt: TGTGCCAGCATCAAATCAGGGAGTCCTAATGAAAAACTGTTTTTT
clone_size: -; v_call: TRBV29-1; j_call: TRBJ2-1; d_call: -; cdr3_aa: CSVDWGHEQFF; cdr3_nt: TGCAGCGTTGATTGGGGGCATGAGCAGTTCTTC
clone_size: -; v_call: TRBV20-1; j_call: TRBJ2-1; d_call: -; cdr3_aa: CSASNVINEQFF; cdr3_nt: TGCAGTGCTAGTAACGTTATCAATGAGCAGTTCTTC
clone_size: few; v_call: TRBV24-1; j_call: TRBJ2-2; d_call: TRBD2; cdr3_aa: CATRSTAGGVTGELFF; cdr3_nt: TGTGCCACCAGGTCTACCGCGGGAGGTGTTACCGGGGAGCTGTTTTTT
clone_size: -; v_call: TRBV6-1; j_call: TRBJ2-6; d_call: -; cdr3_aa: CASGRALPSGANVLTF; cdr3_nt: TGTGCCAGCGGTAGGGCCCTTCCCTCTGGGGCCAACGTCCTGACTTTC
clone_size: -; v_call: TRBV9; j_call: TRBJ2-3; d_call: TRBD2; cdr3_aa: CASSVEEAGLTDTQYF; cdr3_nt: TGTGCCAGCAGCGTAGAAGAAGCGGGGCTCACAGATACGCAGTATTTT
clone_size: -; v_call: TRBV3-1; j_call: TRBJ2-1; d_call: TRBD2; cdr3_aa: CASSPGGSGGYNEQFF; cdr3_nt: TGTGCCAGCAGCCCCGGCGGTAGCGGGGGGTACAATGAGCAGTTCTTC
clone_size: -; v_call: TRBV9; j_call: TRBJ2-1; d_call: -; cdr3_aa: CASSPRGLLYNEQFF; cdr3_nt: TGTGCCAGCAGCCCACGGGGACTCCTCTACAATGAGCAGTTCTTC
clone_size: -; v_call: TRBV5-1; j_call: TRBJ1-1; d_call: -; cdr3_aa: CASSVTGTSTNTEAFF; cdr3_nt: TGCGCCAGCAGCGTAACAGGGACTTCGACGAACACTGAAGCTTTCTTT
clone_size: few; v_call: TRBV24-1; j_call: TRBJ2-7; d_call: -; cdr3_aa: CATSGGGNSEQYF; cdr3_nt: TGTGCCACCAGCGGCGGAGGTAATTCGGAGCAGTACTTC
clone_size: -; v_call: TRBV27; j_call: TRBJ2-6; d_call: TRBD1; cdr3_aa: CASRWDRKDPGANVLTF; cdr3_nt: TGTGCCAGCAGATGGGACAGGAAGGATCCTGGGGCCAACGTCCTGACTTTC
clone_size: -; v_call: TRBV7-9; j_call: TRBJ2-7; d_call: -; cdr3_aa: CASSFARTYEQYF; cdr3_nt: TGTGCCAGCAGCTTCGCCAGGACCTACGAGCAGTACTTC
clone_size: many; v_call: TRBV12-3/TRBV12-4; j_call: TRBJ1-3; d_call: TRBD1; cdr3_aa: CASSPGDRDGGNTIYF; cdr3_nt: TGTGCCAGCAGCCCCGGAGACAGGGACGGTGGAAACACCATATATTTT
clone_size: few; v_call: TRBV29-1; j_call: TRBJ2-6; d_call: TRBD1; cdr3_aa: CSVRDRASGANVLTF; cdr3_nt: TGCAGCGTCCGGGACAGGGCTTCTGGGGCCAACGTCCTGACTTTC
clone_size: few; v_call: TRBV4-2; j_call: TRBJ2-1; d_call: -; cdr3_aa: CASSRAPRAGLDEQFF; cdr3_nt: TGTGCCAGCAGCCGGGCCCCGAGGGCAGGGCTGGATGAGCAGTTCTTC
clone_size: -; v_call: TRBV20-1; j_call: TRBJ1-4; d_call: -; cdr3_aa: CSASRDGNEKLFF; cdr3_nt: TGCAGTGCTAGTAGGGACGGGAATGAAAAACTGTTTTTT
clone_size: -; v_call: TRBV9; j_call: TRBJ1-2; d_call: -; cdr3_aa: CASSVNSRERGGYTF; cdr3_nt: TGTGCCAGCAGCGTAAATTCCAGGGAACGAGGGGGCTACACCTTC
clone_size: few; v_call: TRBV7-9; j_call: TRBJ2-1; d_call: TRBD2; cdr3_aa: CASSLALAENEQFF; cdr3_nt: TGTGCCAGCAGCTTAGCGCTAGCGGAGAATGAGCAGTTCTTC
clone_size: few; v_call: TRBV12-3/TRBV12-4; j_call: TRBJ2-5; d_call: -; cdr3_aa: CASIPGSRGDLETQYF; cdr3_nt: TGTGCCAGCATCCCCGGAAGCAGAGGTGATTTGGAGACCCAGTACTTC
clone_size: -; v_call: TRBV5-1; j_call: TRBJ2-2; d_call: -; cdr3_aa: CASKVGGTGELFF; cdr3_nt: TGCGCCAGCAAGGTGGGGGGCACCGGGGAGCTGTTTTTT
clone_size: few; v_call: TRBV12-5; j_call: TRBJ2-4; d_call: -; cdr3_aa: CASGGAGRAKNIQYF; cdr3_nt: TGTGCTAGTGGTGGCGCAGGGAGAGCCAAAAACATTCAGTACTTC
clone_size: -; v_call: TRBV4-2; j_call: TRBJ2-3; d_call: -; cdr3_aa: CASSRSTGGRTDTQYF; cdr3_nt: TGTGCCAGCAGCCGATCCACGGGGGGCCGCACAGATACGCAGTATTTT
clone_size: -; v_call: TRBV7-6; j_call: TRBJ2-3; d_call: -; cdr3_aa: CASSKDPPDTQYF; cdr3_nt: TGTGCCAGCAGCAAAGACCCCCCAGATACGCAGTATTTT
clone_size: -; v_call: TRBV6-5; j_call: TRBJ1-2; d_call: -; cdr3_aa: CASSYSPKQGDGYTF; cdr3_nt: TGTGCCAGCAGTTACTCGCCCAAACAGGGAGATGGCTACACCTTC
clone_size: few; v_call: TRBV11-3; j_call: TRBJ2-5; d_call: -; cdr3_aa: CASSPTQLARQETQYF; cdr3_nt: TGTGCCAGCAGCCCCACACAACTGGCCCGCCAAGAGACCCAGTACTTC
clone_size: few; v_call: TRBV20-1; j_call: TRBJ2-5; d_call: TRBD2; cdr3_aa: CSAIDSGRKEETQYF; cdr3_nt: TGCAGTGCTATTGATAGCGGGAGGAAAGAAGAGACCCAGTACTTC
clone_size: few; v_call: TRBV7-6; j_call: TRBJ2-7; d_call: TRBD2; cdr3_aa: CASSTGTILYEQYF; cdr3_nt: TGTGCCAGCAGCACCGGGACTATCCTCTACGAGCAGTACTTC
clone_size: few; v_call: TRBV12-3/TRBV12-4; j_call: TRBJ2-1; d_call: -; cdr3_aa: CASSPRLDETEQFF; cdr3_nt: TGTGCCAGCAGCCCCCGCCTAGACGAGACTGAGCAGTTCTTC
clone_size: -; v_call: TRBV5-1; j_call: TRBJ2-7; d_call: -; cdr3_aa: CASSPTELINEQYF; cdr3_nt: TGCGCCAGCAGCCCGACTGAGCTAATCAACGAGCAGTACTTC
clone_size: few; v_call: TRBV10-3; j_call: TRBJ2-7; d_call: -; cdr3_aa: CAISEEEGPSYEQYF; cdr3_nt: TGTGCCATCAGTGAGGAGGAGGGGCCTAGCTACGAGCAGTACTTC
clone_size: -; v_call: TRBV14; j_call: TRBJ2-7; d_call: -; cdr3_aa: CASSQSGREYEQYF; cdr3_nt: TGTGCCAGCAGCCAATCGGGACGGGAATACGAGCAGTACTTC
clone_size: few; v_call: TRBV12-3/TRBV12-4; j_call: TRBJ1-2; d_call: -; cdr3_aa: CASRPLGLGGYTF; cdr3_nt: TGTGCCAGCAGACCTCTTGGGCTGGGGGGCTACACCTTC
clone_size: many; v_call: TRBV12-3/TRBV12-4; j_call: TRBJ2-7; d_call: -; cdr3_aa: CASSPNTVSYEQYF; cdr3_nt: TGTGCCAGCAGTCCCAATACCGTTTCCTACGAGCAGTACTTC
clone_size: few; v_call: TRBV28; j_call: TRBJ2-7; d_call: -; cdr3_aa: CASSSRPGTYEQYF; cdr3_nt: TGTGCCAGCAGTTCCCGACCGGGGACCTACGAGCAGTACTTC
clone_size: -; v_call: TRBV7-8; j_call: TRBJ2-1; d_call: -; cdr3_aa: CASSTPTHPEGNEQFF; cdr3_nt: TGTGCCAGCAGCACCCCGACTCATCCGGAGGGCAATGAGCAGTTCTTC
clone_size: few; v_call: TRBV5-1; j_call: TRBJ2-4; d_call: -; cdr3_aa: CASSLGVEKRVAKNIQYF; cdr3_nt: TGCGCCAGCAGCTTGGGTGTGGAGAAGCGGGTCGCCAAAAACATTCAGTACTTC
clone_size: -; v_call: TRBV20-1; j_call: TRBJ2-5; d_call: TRBD2; cdr3_aa: CSASGTIGRAAQYF; cdr3_nt: TGCAGTGCTAGCGGGACTATTGGTCGGGCGGCCCAGTACTTC
clone_size: -; v_call: TRBV7-3; j_call: TRBJ2-1; d_call: -; cdr3_aa: CASSPGGYYNEQFF; cdr3_nt: TGTGCCAGCAGCCCCGGAGGGTACTACAATGAGCAGTTCTTC
clone_size: once; v_call: TRBV5-1; j_call: TRBJ2-7; d_call: -; cdr3_aa: CASSLDPGNYEQYF; cdr3_nt: TGCGCCAGCAGCTTGGATCCAGGTAACTACGAGCAGTACTTC
clone_size: few; v_call: TRBV20-1; j_call: TRBJ2-3; d_call: -; cdr3_aa: CSARDLDRGGPDTQYF; cdr3_nt: TGCAGTGCTAGAGATCTTGACCGCGGAGGTCCAGATACGCAGTATTTT
clone_size: few; v_call: TRBV6-5; j_call: TRBJ2-3; d_call: TRBD2; cdr3_aa: CASSYTSTSAHLADTQYF; cdr3_nt: TGTGCCAGCAGTTACACTTCGACTAGCGCCCACCTAGCAGATACGCAGTATTTT
clone_size: many; v_call: TRBV5-1; j_call: TRBJ2-1; d_call: -; cdr3_aa: CASSKDPRTNNEQFF; cdr3_nt: TGCGCCAGCAGCAAGGATCCCCGAACGAACAATGAGCAGTTCTTC
clone_size: -; v_call: TRBV4-3; j_call: TRBJ2-5; d_call: -; cdr3_aa: CASSQDPPGGAGETQYF; cdr3_nt: TGCGCCAGCAGCCAAGATCCCCCAGGGGGGGCTGGAGAGACCCAGTACTTC
clone_size: few; v_call: TRBV7-2; j_call: TRBJ1-1; d_call: TRBD1; cdr3_aa: CASSQMTGLGTEAFF; cdr3_nt: TGTGCCAGCAGCCAGATGACAGGGCTAGGAACTGAAGCTTTCTTT
clone_size: -; v_call: TRBV6-5; j_call: TRBJ2-5; d_call: TRBD2; cdr3_aa: CASSYSRLAGQETQYF; cdr3_nt: TGTGCCAGCAGTTACTCGAGGCTAGCGGGCCAAGAGACCCAGTACTTC
clone_size: many; v_call: TRBV10-3; j_call: TRBJ2-6; d_call: -; cdr3_aa: CAISDFSLGSGANVLTF; cdr3_nt: TGTGCCATCAGTGACTTCTCGTTAGGCTCTGGGGCCAACGTCCTGACTTTC